Shown below are 6 T cell receptor beta chains from a single sample sequenced in a study of glioma-infiltrating T cells after dendritic cell vaccination. Profiled with immunoSEQ multiplex PCR; TCRdb holds only in-frame clones, not every one. The data contain approximately 50,000 clones, approximately 89% of them singletons. Time point given: after dendritic cell vaccination, including at tumor progression/relapse. Sample: blood, taken after dendritic cell vaccination. The receptors come from a human donor with glioblastoma.

The J gene is TRBJ1-1, the V gene TRBV13, with TRBD1 matching over 12 bases. This CDR3 is 15 amino acids long. The V gene end was trimmed by 7 bases and the J gene end by 6 bases; junction bases not matched to a gene: 9. Looked up from germline, CDR1 is PRHDT and CDR2 is FYEKMQ (reference sequence). For the CDR3, the DNA is TGTGCCAGCAAAGGGACAGGGGGCTCTGACGCTGAAGCTTTCTTT. This translates into CASKGTGGSDAEAFF.

The chain links TRBV6-5 to TRBJ1-2, with a tentative D call TRBD1 (5 bases). The CDR3 length is 14 residues. V was shortened by 0 bases and J by 5 bases, with 10 bases between the two germline ends. Germline CDR1 MNHEY, CDR2 SVGAGI. The chain's CDR3 is CASSYSRTSYGYTF. Written as DNA, the CDR3 is TGTGCCAGCAGTTACTCGCGGACATCTTATGGCTACACCTTC.

The V and J genes are TRBV6-1 and TRBJ1-4; TRBD1 matches at 7 bases. Germline CDR1 and CDR2: MNHNS and SASEGT. This CDR3 has 15 residues. J was trimmed by 0 bases and V by 4 bases; bases with no gene match: 2. In DNA form, the CDR3 reads TGTGCCAGCAGTGGGCAGGGGGCAACTAATGAAAAACTGTTTTTT. Its translation: CASSGQGATNEKLFF.

This clone came up once. Relative to the germline gene, one junction end is altered; a read error may explain this. This sample includes further DNA sequences coding for the same CDR3. The chain employs TRBV7-2 and TRBJ1-1; possible D gene TRBD1, 6 bases. CDR1 SGHTA and CDR2 FQGNSA come from the germline V gene. The length of the CDR3 is 15 residues. DNA of the CDR3: TGTGCCAGCAGCTTAATATCCGACAGGAACACTGAGGCTTTCTTT. It encodes CASSLISDRNTEAFF.

The CDR3 region has the DNA TGTGCCAGCAGCGCTGAGGCCCGAGGGGACAGGGCCGGGGGGAACTATGGCTACACCTTC. Its translation is CASSAEARGDRAGGNYGYTF. The J gene is TRBJ1-2, the V gene TRBV9; 9 bases are a match to TRBD1. Germline V lookup: CDR1 SGDLS, CDR2 YYNGEE. The CDR3 has 20 residues. Unmatched junction bases numbered 20, after V lost 3 bases and J lost 2 bases.

The chain combines TRBV18 with TRBJ2-7; D is undetermined. This CDR3 spans 15 amino acids. CDR1 and CDR2 (germline): KGHSH, LQKENI. Trimming removed 4 bases at V and 12 bases at J, with 25 bases between. The CDR3 protein is CASSLPFGQTPLLYF. The CDR3 coding sequence is TGTGCCAGCTCACTCCCGTTTGGGCAGACCCCCCTTTTGTACTTC. Full variable domain (rest looked up from reference TRBV18 and TRBJ2-7): NAGVMQNPRHLVRRRGQEARLRCSPMKGHSHVYWYRQLPEEGLKFMVYLQKENIIDESGMPKERFSAEFPKEGPSILRIQQVVRGDSAAYFCASSLPFGQTPLLYFGPGTRLTVT.